This T cell receptor (beta chain) was observed in a study of blood T cells in healthy people across ages (dated by TCRdb to the mid-2010s). About the full investigation: In model experiments, template switching captured roughly one uniquely barcoded TCR beta cDNA molecule for every two T cells. The study measured age-related changes in TCR beta repertoire diversity using deep sequencing normalized with unique cDNA molecular identifiers. Donors were grouped into four age groups: young (average about 15 years), middle-aged (about 38), aged (62) and long-lived (less than 85). To avoid experimental bias, donors of different ages were randomly spread across the sequencing lanes. For two donors (one aged 18 to 29 and one aged 80 or older), the study analyzed two additional independent replicas of 1 million unique cDNA reads from the same blood draw. Overall results and qualifications from the work: Compared with the aged group, the long-lived group had more naive CD4+ T cells, fewer expanded clones and increased TCR diversity, suggesting age selection. The percentage of naive T cells measured by flow cytometry correlated strongly with observed TCR beta diversity. Estimates of total diversity based on one million sequenced T cells were considered lower bounds and underestimates. As age increased, observed TCR beta diversity per million T cells dropped in a roughly linear way, and a significant reduction was already evident by age about 40. Because profiling used bulk unsorted PBMCs, naive and antigen-experienced compartments could not be compared conclusively. The CMV infection status of donors was not known, potentially confounding age-related changes in expanded clonotypes.

A word on this clonotype: Which antigen it targets is not known. Per-nucleotide qualities are absent, and no much larger clonotype sits a single base away.

Donors were a few dozen systemically healthy Caucasian individuals from Russia aged roughly 6 to 90 years. Each donor gave about 9.2 milliliters of peripheral blood, drawn into EDTA-treated Vacutainer tubes. Ficoll-Paque density-gradient centrifugation was used to isolate PBMCs, with at least 6 million per sample. Trizol reagent was used to extract total RNA from the PBMCs, yielding at least 5.5 micrograms per sample. For every donor, flow cytometry on a PBMC aliquot measured the percentage of naive CD45RAhigh/CD27high T cells. Receptor amplification or capture employed 5' RACE. Sequencing was performed on an Illumina HiSeq 2500. The second PCR ran for roughly 7 to 11 cycles and used a J-beta primer mix along with a sample-barcoded 5' primer. A template-switch 5' adaptor carrying 12 random nucleotides introduced a unique molecular identifier onto each TCR beta cDNA molecule. Each sample yielded at least 3 million CDR3-containing paired-end reads. First-strand cDNA was synthesized from all RNA with the Mint cDNA synthesis kit, primed by a TRBC-specific oligonucleotide. After uracil-DNA glycosylase treatment, a first 18-cycle PCR used universal primers M1SS and BC2_uni_R on all cDNA. As for the authors' bioinformatics: For normalization, 1 million high-quality reads, each with a distinct molecular identifier, were randomly selected from each sample. Instead of being binned into consensus sequences, reads with shared molecular identifiers were discarded. CDR3 identification, clonotype clustering and error correction used MiTCR with a Q25 quality threshold and the strictest error-elimination algorithm. A nonparametric unseen species model with Euler transformation was used to estimate a lower bound on total TCR beta diversity. Using fastp at Q25 and MiXCR, TCRdb reprocessed the public reads and kept productive beta chains. Entries that share a CDR3 protein sequence are merged under the most common genes and DNA. TCRdb's processing, not the authors' own work, is the source of the V and J calls. A total of approximately 730,000 distinct CDR3 sequences appear in this sample, approximately 53% of them only once. Approximately 40% of the sample rests with the top ten.

The receptor's source is a man older than 75 in good health. Sequenced sample: blood.

At the DNA level, the sequence is TGTGCCAGCAGCCCAATCCCCTCCGGACTAGCGGGAGTGAGTCCGTCAGAGACCCAGTACTTC. It codes for CASSPIPSGLAGVSPSETQYF. In this chain, TRBV11-1 is recombined with TRBJ2-5, and TRBD2 matches 13 of the central bases. Per the germline V gene (reference sequence), SGHAT is the CDR1 and FQDESV is the CDR2. At the junction V is shortened by 5 bases and J by 4 bases; bases outside the gene matches: 22. From the cysteine up to the phenylalanine, the CDR3 has a length of 21 residues. Here the CDR3 DNA is all that survives: 63 bases in frame from base 1.